The clone carrying this T cell receptor beta chain has just a few counts. In the original analysis: For nucleated cells, counts were estimated from reference gene primer amplification. The data were produced by immunoSEQ multiplex PCR, yet TCRdb's version contains in-frame clones alone and is incomplete. From that table come the V and J calls and clone size; the DNA was used to work out D and trimming. The table lists about 190,000 clones, 70% to 85% of them singletons. Germline V gene data show CDR1 as SGHAT and CDR2 as FQDESV (reference sequence). V dropped 0 bases and J dropped 14 bases, with 14 bases sitting between them. The CDR3 length is 13 residues. The data were taken from a study of blood T cell repertoires in COVID-19. At the level of the study: COVID-19 samples from acute and convalescent phases originated in the United States, Italy and Spain. The analysed material was cDNA or gDNA that came from T cells, B-cell-depleted T cells, or PBMCs.

Source material: peripheral blood. The chain recombines TRBV11-1 with TRBJ2-1; D remains unclear. This receptor was taken from a woman aged 25 to 39 with acute or convalescent COVID-19. The CDR3 DNA sequence: TGTGCCAGCAGCTTAGCGCTCCAACCTAGAGAGTTCTTC. Protein sequence: CASSLALQPREFF.